The text below deals with one TCR beta chain. The antigen remains undetermined. This entry belongs to a study of blood T cells in healthy people across ages. The study's findings and limits: When set beside aged donors, long-lived donors presented more naive CD4+ cells and higher diversity. It was not known whether donors were CMV positive (a possible confounder of expanded clonotype changes).

Sample-barcoded 5' priming and a J-beta primer mix drove a second PCR of roughly 6 to 12 cycles. The template-switch adaptor was a 5' adaptor with 12 random nucleotides. It tagged each cDNA molecule. MiXCR, applied by TCRdb to the 5' RACE reads, yields one record per CDR3 protein. The table shows some 1,500,000 distinct CDR3 sequences, with roughly 43% occurring only once. Each donor was a healthy Caucasian individual from Russia, aged roughly 6 to 100. The sequencing input was blood. This receptor was taken from a young woman in good health.

CDR3 residues: CASSLGIGKPYEQYF. The CDR3 DNA reads as TGTGCCAGCAGCTTGGGGATAGGCAAGCCCTACGAGCAGTACTTC. This sequence joins TRBV7-2 and TRBJ2-7; D gene unclear. CDR3 size: 15 residues. Germline CDR1 SGHTA, CDR2 FQGNSA. Trimming pared 3 bases from V and 2 bases from J, leaving 14 bases between.